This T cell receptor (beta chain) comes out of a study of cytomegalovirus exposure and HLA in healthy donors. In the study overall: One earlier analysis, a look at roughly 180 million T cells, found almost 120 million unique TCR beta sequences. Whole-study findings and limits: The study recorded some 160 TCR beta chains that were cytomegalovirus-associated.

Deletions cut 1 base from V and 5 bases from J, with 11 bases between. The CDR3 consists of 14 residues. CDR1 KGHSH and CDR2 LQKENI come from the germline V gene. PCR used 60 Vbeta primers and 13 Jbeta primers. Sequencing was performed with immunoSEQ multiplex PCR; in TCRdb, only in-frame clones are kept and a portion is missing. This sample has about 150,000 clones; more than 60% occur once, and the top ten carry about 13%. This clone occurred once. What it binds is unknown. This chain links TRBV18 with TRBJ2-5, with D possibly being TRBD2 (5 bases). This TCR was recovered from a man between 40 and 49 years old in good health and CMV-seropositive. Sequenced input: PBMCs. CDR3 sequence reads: CASSPLGSMETQYF. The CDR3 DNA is TGTGCCAGCTCACCACTTGGGAGCATGGAGACCCAGTACTTC.